These T cell receptor beta chains were read from a single sample in a study of T cell responses to AZD1222 COVID-19 vaccine. Clones were sequenced by immunoSEQ multiplex PCR, and TCRdb holds only the in-frame ones, with some missing. The sample includes 120,000 to 150,000 clones, 82% of them seen just once. Sequencing used peripheral blood, obtained on day 0 of MenACWY control vaccination. The receptors here all came from an adult in good health. CDR3s leave out the opening cysteine and the closing phenylalanine or tryptophan. A D gene is named only where the DNA matches it firmly.

TRBJ1-5,NA,TRBV7-2,ASSLVGANQPQH
TRBJ2-5,TRBD1,TRBV27,ASRRTGKETQY
TRBJ2-7,TRBD1,TRBV9,ASSVGQGVLHEQY
TRBJ1-4,NA,TRBV4-1,ASSQDPGVYVGEKLF
TRBJ1-5,NA,TRBV27,ASSNTGTGNQPQH
TRBJ1-1,NA,TRBV14,ASSQEGEKT
TRBJ2-2,TRBD2,TRBV28,ASSLWVSGGLNTGELF
TRBJ2-5,TRBD1,TRBV24-1,ATSDTGVETQY
TRBJ1-3,NA,TRBV2,ASSEGRGLSGNTIY
TRBJ1-1,NA,TRBV28,ASSLSPVGREIMNTEAF
TRBJ1-2,TRBD1,TRBV7-2,ASSSYGQGKQYGYT
TRBJ2-1,NA,TRBV3-1/TRBV3-2,ASRKYNEQF
TRBJ1-4,NA,TRBV6-5,ASRDDLGGNEKLF
TRBJ1-2,TRBD1,TRBV6-6,ASRSTGTGGDYGYT
TRBJ1-2,NA,TRBV18,ASSPGEGYT
TRBJ2-1,TRBD1,TRBV28,ASSLTGASYNEQF
TRBJ2-3,NA,TRBV2,ASTGIREDTQY
TRBJ1-5,NA,TRBV7-8,ASSSGGGTQH
TRBJ1-5,NA,TRBV19,ASTEGRLPDQPQH
TRBJ2-5,NA,TRBV2,ASSWDSQETQY
TRBJ1-2,NA,TRBV24-1,ATSDGPKGGYT
TRBJ1-2,NA,TRBV5-6,ASSLGRRGGTYGGYT
TRBJ1-1,NA,TRBV5-1,ASSQGWNTEAF
TRBJ1-2,NA,TRBV3-1/TRBV3-2,ASSHPRLGGYT
TRBJ2-1,NA,TRBV5-1,ASSLVYYNEQF
TRBJ1-3,NA,TRBV27,ASSPTPGVGNTIY
TRBJ1-1,NA,TRBV23-1,ASSQPIERAEAF
TRBJ1-2,TRBD1,TRBV6-5,ASRVGQGIYGYT
TRBJ1-5,NA,TRBV6-1,ASSEEPRAQPQH
TRBJ2-7,TRBD1,TRBV5-5,ASIPMNRGNEQY
TRBJ1-2,NA,TRBV15,ATSRGRWGAYGYT
TRBJ2-1,TRBD1,TRBV30,ARTGSSNEQF
TRBJ2-1,TRBD2,TRBV7-2,ASSPRTSGHNEQF
TRBJ2-3,NA,TRBV3-1/TRBV3-2,ASSQGVAGSGTDTQY
TRBJ1-4,NA,TRBV6-4,ASSDRRPWREKLF
TRBJ1-5,NA,TRBV28,ASWPRDQPQH
TRBJ1-5,NA,TRBV4-1,ASSQERQKDQPQH
TRBJ2-6,TRBD1,TRBV4-1,ASSQGDRVGGASVLT
TRBJ1-6,NA,TRBV19,ASSRGQNSPLH
TRBJ2-5,NA,TRBV3-1/TRBV3-2,ASSTWERTQQETQY
TRBJ1-2,TRBD1,TRBV27,ASSLVPTGRSLGYGYT
TRBJ1-5,NA,TRBV2,ASSYEDQPQH
TRBJ1-2,NA,TRBV7-9,ASSLPDYGYT
TRBJ2-5,NA,TRBV9,ASSVSGGEETQY
TRBJ2-3,NA,TRBV5-1,ASSSQGRADTQY
TRBJ1-1,NA,TRBV2,ALGSTEAF
TRBJ1-1,NA,TRBV6-1,ASSEASPANTEAF
TRBJ1-2,NA,TRBV28,ASSLSTVTYGYT
TRBJ1-3,NA,TRBV2,ASSGQLFGNTIY
TRBJ2-2,NA,TRBV7-3,ASSLKGRGSANTGELF
TRBJ1-3,NA,TRBV7-2,ASSPHVGNTIY
TRBJ2-1,TRBD2,TRBV9,ASSVGLADDLGGNEQF
TRBJ2-4,TRBD2,TRBV3-1/TRBV3-2,ASSVRGAKNIQY
TRBJ2-1,NA,TRBV24-1,ATSDLTDNEQF
TRBJ1-4,TRBD1,TRBV19,ASNGQGRSRATNEKLF